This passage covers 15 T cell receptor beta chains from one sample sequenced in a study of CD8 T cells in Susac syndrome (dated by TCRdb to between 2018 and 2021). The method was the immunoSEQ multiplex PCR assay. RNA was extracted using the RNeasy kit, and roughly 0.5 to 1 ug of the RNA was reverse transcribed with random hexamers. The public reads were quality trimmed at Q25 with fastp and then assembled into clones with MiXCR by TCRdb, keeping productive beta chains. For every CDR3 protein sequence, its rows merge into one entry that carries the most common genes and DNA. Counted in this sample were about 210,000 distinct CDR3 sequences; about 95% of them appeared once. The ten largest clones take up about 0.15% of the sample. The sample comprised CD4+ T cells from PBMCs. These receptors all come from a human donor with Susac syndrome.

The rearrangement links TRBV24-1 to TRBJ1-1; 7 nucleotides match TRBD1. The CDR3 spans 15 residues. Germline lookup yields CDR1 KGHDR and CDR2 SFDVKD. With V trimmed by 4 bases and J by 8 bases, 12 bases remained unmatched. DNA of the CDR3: TGTGCCACCAGTGACCGGGACAGTGGTGACAGGGAAGCTTTCTTT. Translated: CATSDRDSGDREAFF.

The CDR3 DNA reads TGTGCCAGCAGTTTCCAAGGTCATGAAGCTTTCTTT. Translating it yields CASSFQGHEAFF. The chain combines TRBV6-2 or TRBV6-3 with TRBJ1-1; D ambiguous. The CDR3 is 12 residues long. The germline V gene has CDR1 MNHEY and CDR2 SVGEGT. The V and J ends lost 4 bases and 7 bases respectively, with 10 bases between them.

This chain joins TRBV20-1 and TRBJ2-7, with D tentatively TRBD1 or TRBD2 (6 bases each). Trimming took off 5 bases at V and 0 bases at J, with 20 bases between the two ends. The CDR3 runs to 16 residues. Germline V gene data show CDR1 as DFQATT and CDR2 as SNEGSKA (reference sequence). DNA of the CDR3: TGCAGTGCTGGCCCCTCCGGGGGCTGGGACTCCTACGAGCAGTACTTC. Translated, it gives CSAGPSGGWDSYEQYF.

CDR3 loop: CAWSKSLGVINYGYTF. Here the CDR3 DNA reads TGTGCCTGGAGTAAATCCCTAGGGGTAATTAACTATGGCTACACCTTC. The chain combines TRBV30 with TRBJ1-2; D perhaps matches TRBD1 (5 bases). This CDR3 has 16 amino acids. Trimming removed 2 bases from V and 1 base from J, with 17 bases in between. The V gene's germline CDR1 is GTSNPN and CDR2 SVGIG (reference sequence).

In DNA form, the CDR3 reads TGTGCCAGCACCCTGGGCGGACGGATCACCGGGGAGCTGTTTTTT. Protein: CASTLGGRITGELFF. The V and J genes are TRBV12-3 or TRBV12-4 and TRBJ2-2; D is ambiguous. There are 15 residues in the CDR3. Trimming took 7 bases from V and 4 from J, leaving 16 bases between them.

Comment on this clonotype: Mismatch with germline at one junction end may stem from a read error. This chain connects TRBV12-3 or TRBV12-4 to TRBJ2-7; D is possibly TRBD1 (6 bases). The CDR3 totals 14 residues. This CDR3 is CASSVADRTYEQYF. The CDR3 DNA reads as TGTGCCAGCAGTGTAGCAGACAGGACCTACGAGCAGTACTTC.

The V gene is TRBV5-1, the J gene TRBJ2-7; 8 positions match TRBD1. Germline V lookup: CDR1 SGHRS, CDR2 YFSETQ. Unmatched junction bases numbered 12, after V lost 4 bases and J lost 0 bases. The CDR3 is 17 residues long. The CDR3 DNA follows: TGCGCCAGCAGCCTGGGGGTGCAGGGGGCTTACTCCTACGAGCAGTACTTC. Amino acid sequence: CASSLGVQGAYSYEQYF.

The DNA for the CDR3 is TGCGCCAGCAGCCAAGAGTCACAGGGTACGAGAAATGAGCAGTTCTTC. Protein product: CASSQESQGTRNEQFF. The chain carries TRBV4-3 and TRBJ2-1, with D perhaps matching TRBD1 (6 bases). Per the germline V gene, CDR1 is LGHNA and CDR2 is YSLEER. V gave up 0 bases and J gave up 7 bases, with 16 bases separating them. The CDR3 consists of 16 residues.

Written as DNA, the CDR3 is TGTGCCATCAGCACACTAAGGGATAGCAATCAGCCCCAGCATTTT. It is translated as CAISTLRDSNQPQHF. This chain uses TRBV10-3 with TRBJ1-5; D gene unclear. In germline, CDR1 is ENHRY, CDR2 SYGVKD. The CDR3 has 15 residues. The germline V and J ends were trimmed by 6 bases and 0 bases, with 12 bases remaining between them.

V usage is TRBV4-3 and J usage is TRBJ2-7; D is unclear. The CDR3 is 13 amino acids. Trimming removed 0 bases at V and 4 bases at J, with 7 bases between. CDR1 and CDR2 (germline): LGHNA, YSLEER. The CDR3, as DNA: TGCGCCAGCAGCCAAGAGGTCCAGTACGAGCAGTACTTC. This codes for CASSQEVQYEQYF.

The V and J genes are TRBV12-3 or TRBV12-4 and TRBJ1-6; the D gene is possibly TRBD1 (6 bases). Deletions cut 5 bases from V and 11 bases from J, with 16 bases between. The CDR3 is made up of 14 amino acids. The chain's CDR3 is CASSPQGRGTPLHF. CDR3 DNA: TGTGCCAGCAGTCCCCAGGGGCGTGGGACACCCCTCCACTTT.

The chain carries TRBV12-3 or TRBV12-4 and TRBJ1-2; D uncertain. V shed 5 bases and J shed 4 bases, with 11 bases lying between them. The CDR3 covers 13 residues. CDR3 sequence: CASSVRATYGYTF. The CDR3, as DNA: TGTGCCAGCAGTGTAAGGGCTACCTATGGCTACACCTTC.

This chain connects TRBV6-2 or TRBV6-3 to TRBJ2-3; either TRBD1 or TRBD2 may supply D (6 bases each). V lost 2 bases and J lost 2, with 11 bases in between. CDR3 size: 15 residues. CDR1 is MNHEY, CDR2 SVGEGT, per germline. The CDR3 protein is CASSYRGDSTDTQYF. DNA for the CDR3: TGTGCCAGCAGTTACAGGGGGGACTCCACAGATACGCAGTATTTT.

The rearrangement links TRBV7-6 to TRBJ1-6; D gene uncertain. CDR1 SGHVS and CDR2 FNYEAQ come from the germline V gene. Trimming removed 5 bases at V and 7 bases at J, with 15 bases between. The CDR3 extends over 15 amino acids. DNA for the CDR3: TGTGCCAGCAGCCAAGAGACCTTTCCGAATTCACCCCTCCACTTT. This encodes CASSQETFPNSPLHF.

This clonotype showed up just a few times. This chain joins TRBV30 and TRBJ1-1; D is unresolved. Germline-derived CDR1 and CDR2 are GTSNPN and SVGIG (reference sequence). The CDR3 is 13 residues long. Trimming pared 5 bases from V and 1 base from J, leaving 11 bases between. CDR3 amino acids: CAWARAPNTEAFF. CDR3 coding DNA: TGTGCCTGGGCGAGGGCGCCGAACACTGAAGCTTTCTTT.